Below, 5 T cell receptor beta chains from the same sample are listed, as sequenced in a study of CD8+CD57+ T cells in acquired aplastic anemia. Patients chosen for sequencing had shown CD8+CD57+ cell expansion by flow cytometry. TCR beta VDJ combinations and CDR3 sequences were profiled from genomic DNA. One entry per CDR3 protein, called by TCRdb with MiXCR from the reads. The sample shows around 200,000 distinct CDR3 sequences, about 50% of them seen only once. Sequencing used sorted CD4+, CD8+, or CD8+CD57+ T cells (not recorded which) from PBMCs. Source of these receptors: a human donor with aplastic anemia.

This chain links TRBV11-1 with TRBJ2-1; D is possibly TRBD1 (5 bases). Germline CDR1 and CDR2: SGHAT and FQDESV (reference sequence). Trimming cost V 4 bases and J 5 bases, with 24 bases left between them. The CDR3 has 18 residues. The CDR3 region is CASSSRALRAPTNNEQFF. The CDR3 DNA is TGTGCCAGCAGCTCTAGGGCCCTCAGGGCGCCAACAAACAATGAGCAGTTCTTC.

The J gene is TRBJ2-7, the V gene TRBV15, with TRBD2 matching over 8 bases. This CDR3 comprises 14 residues. V dropped 5 bases and J dropped 0; count of bases not matched to a gene: 3. CDR1 LNHNV and CDR2 YYDKDF come from the germline V gene (reference sequence). The CDR3 is CATSGSGVSYEQYF. In nucleotides, the CDR3 is TGTGCCACCAGCGGTAGCGGGGTCTCCTACGAGCAGTACTTC.

Comment on this clonotype: One junction end disagrees with the germline gene, perhaps due to a read error. The V and J genes are TRBV9 and TRBJ2-5; D remains ambiguous. The germline V gene encodes CDR1 SGDLS and CDR2 YYNGEE. This CDR3 spans 13 amino acids. CDR3 coding DNA: TGTGCCAGCAGCCGTCCCCAGCAAGGGACCCAGTACTTC. It codes for CASSRPQQGTQYF.

This clonotype was detected ten times or more. The rearrangement joins TRBV6-1 to TRBJ1-1, with TRBD1 identical over 9 bases. Germline CDR1 is MNHNS and CDR2 is SASEGT. The ends lost 7 bases at V and 7 bases at J; junction bases unmatched: 7. This CDR3 spans 13 amino acids. CDR3 region: CASMQTGGSEAFF. The DNA of the CDR3 is TGTGCCAGCATGCAGACAGGGGGAAGTGAAGCTTTCTTT.

This clonotype was counted between two and nine times. V gene TRBV15 combines with J gene TRBJ2-5; 7 bases map to TRBD2. CDR3 size: 14 residues. V lost 3 bases to trimming and J lost 3 bases; unmatched junction nucleotides: 4. In germline, CDR1 is LNHNV, CDR2 YYDKDF (reference sequence). The CDR3 reads CATSRPGTKETQYF. The CDR3 DNA reads TGTGCCACCAGCAGGCCAGGGACTAAAGAGACCCAGTACTTC.